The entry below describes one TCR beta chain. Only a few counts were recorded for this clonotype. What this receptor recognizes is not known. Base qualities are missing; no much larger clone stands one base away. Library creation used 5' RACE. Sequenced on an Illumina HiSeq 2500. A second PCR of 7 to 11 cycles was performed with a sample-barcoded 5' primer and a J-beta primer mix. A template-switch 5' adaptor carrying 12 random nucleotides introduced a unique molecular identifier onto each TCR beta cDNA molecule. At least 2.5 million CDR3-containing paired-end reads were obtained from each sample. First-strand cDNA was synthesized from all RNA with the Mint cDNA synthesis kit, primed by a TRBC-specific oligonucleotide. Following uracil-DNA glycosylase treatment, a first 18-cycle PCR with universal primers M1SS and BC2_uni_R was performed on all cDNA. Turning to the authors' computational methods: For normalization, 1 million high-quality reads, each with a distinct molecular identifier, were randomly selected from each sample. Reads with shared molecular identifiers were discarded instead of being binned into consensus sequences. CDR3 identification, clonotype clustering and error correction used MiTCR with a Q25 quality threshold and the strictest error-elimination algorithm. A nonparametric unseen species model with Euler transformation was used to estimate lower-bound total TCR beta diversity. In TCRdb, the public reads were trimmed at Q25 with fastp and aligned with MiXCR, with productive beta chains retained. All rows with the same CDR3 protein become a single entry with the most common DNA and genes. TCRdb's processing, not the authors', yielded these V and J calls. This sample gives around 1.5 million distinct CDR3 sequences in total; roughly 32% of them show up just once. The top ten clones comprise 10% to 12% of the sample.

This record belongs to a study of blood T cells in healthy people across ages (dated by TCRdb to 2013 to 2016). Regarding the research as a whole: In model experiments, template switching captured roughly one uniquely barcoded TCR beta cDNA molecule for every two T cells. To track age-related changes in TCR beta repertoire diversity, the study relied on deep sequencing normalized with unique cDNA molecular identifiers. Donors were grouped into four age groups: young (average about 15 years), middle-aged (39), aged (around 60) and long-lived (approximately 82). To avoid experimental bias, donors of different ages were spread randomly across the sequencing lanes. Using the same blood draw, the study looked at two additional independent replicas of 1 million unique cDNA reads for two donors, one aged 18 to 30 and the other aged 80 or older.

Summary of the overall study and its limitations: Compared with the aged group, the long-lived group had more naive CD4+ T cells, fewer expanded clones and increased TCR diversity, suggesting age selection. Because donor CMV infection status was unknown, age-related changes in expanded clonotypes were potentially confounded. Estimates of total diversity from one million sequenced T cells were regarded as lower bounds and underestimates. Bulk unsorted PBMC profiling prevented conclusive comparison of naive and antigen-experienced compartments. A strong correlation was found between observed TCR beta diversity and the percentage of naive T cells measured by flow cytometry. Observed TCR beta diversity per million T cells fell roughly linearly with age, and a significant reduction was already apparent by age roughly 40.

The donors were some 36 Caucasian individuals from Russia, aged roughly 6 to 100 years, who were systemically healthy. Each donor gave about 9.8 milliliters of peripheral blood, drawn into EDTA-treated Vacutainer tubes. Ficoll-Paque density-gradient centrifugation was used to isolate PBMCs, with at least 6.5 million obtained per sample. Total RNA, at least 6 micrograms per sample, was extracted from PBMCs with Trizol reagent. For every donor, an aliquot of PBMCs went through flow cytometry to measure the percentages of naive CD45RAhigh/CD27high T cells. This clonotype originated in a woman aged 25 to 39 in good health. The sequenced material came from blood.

The encoded CDR3 is CASSQKVQGQNEQYF. The DNA sequence is as follows: TGCGCCAGCAGCCAAAAGGTACAGGGTCAAAACGAGCAGTACTTC. The chain was built from TRBV4-1 and TRBJ2-7, and the D gene may be TRBD1, 6 bases matching. The junction shows trimming of 2 bases on V and 5 bases on J, plus 16 bases between the germline ends. CDR1 and CDR2 were assigned from the germline V gene as MGHRA and YSYEKL. The CDR3 holds 15 amino acids from the cysteine to the phenylalanine. This entry keeps only the CDR3 DNA: 45 bases, framed from base 1.